This T cell receptor beta chain was recorded in a study of OX40 agonist ivuxolimab in advanced cancers. About the research overall: Participants, 70% to 90% male, averaged approximately 65 years of age, ranging from roughly 20 to 79.

Repertoires were generated with immunoSEQ multiplex PCR, while TCRdb's copy carries only in-frame clones and drops some. The sample carries 89,000 or so clones, roughly nine tenths recorded once. Germline values: CDR1 SNHLY, CDR2 FYNNEI. Trimming took 4 bases from V and 0 from J, leaving 13 bases between them. The CDR3 extends over 15 amino acids. Points from the study as a whole: The authors did not determine the antigen specificity of the expanded peripheral T cells.

With respect to this clone: Its specificity is not known.

The material sequenced was CD4+ or CD8+ T cells sorted from blood, taken in a trial of the OX40 agonist ivuxolimab. The TCR originated in an adult with an advanced solid tumor such as melanoma, head and neck, liver or kidney cancer. The rearrangement links TRBV2 to TRBJ2-7, with unresolved D. CDR3 protein: CASSGERLSSYEQYF. The CDR3 nucleotides read TGTGCCAGCAGTGGGGAACGGTTGAGCTCCTACGAGCAGTACTTC.